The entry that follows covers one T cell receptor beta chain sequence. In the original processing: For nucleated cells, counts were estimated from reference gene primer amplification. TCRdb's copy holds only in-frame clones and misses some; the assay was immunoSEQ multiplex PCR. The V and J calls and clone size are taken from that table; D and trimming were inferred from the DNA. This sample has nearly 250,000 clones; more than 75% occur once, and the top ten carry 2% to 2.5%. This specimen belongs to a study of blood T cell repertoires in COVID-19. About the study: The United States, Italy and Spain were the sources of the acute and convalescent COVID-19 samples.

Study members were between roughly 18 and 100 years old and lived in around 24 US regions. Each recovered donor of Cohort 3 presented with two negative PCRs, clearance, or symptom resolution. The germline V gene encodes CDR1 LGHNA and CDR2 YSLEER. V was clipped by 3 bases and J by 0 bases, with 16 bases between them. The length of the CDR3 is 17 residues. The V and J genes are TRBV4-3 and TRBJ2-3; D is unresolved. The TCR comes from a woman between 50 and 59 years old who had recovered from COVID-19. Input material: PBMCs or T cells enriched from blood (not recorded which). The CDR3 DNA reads TGCGCCAGCAGCCAGGCCCCGGGTGGCCCAAGCACAGATACGCAGTATTTT. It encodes CASSQAPGGPSTDTQYF.